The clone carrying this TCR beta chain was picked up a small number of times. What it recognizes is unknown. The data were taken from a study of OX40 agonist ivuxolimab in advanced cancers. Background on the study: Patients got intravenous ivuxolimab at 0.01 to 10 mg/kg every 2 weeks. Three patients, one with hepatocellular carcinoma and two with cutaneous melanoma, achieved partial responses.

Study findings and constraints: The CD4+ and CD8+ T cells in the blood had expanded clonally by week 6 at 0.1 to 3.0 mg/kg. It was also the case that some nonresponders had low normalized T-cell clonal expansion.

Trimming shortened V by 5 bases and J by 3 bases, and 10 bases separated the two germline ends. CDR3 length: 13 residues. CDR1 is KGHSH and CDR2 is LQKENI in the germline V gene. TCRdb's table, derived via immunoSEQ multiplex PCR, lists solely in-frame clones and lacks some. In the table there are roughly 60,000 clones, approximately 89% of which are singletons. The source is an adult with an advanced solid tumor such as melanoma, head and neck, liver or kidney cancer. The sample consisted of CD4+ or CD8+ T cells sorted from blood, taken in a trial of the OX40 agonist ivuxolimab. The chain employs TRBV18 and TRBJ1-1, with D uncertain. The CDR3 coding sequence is TGTGCCAGCTCAACCTCAGAGCACACTGAAGCTTTCTTT. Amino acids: CASSTSEHTEAFF.